Shown below are 20 T cell receptor beta chains from a single sample sequenced in a study of blood T cell repertoires in COVID-19. Clones were sequenced by immunoSEQ multiplex PCR, and TCRdb holds only the in-frame ones, with some missing. The table shows around 150,000 clones, with 81% occurring only once. The sample consisted of peripheral blood. The source of these receptors is a man aged 55 to 70 with active or convalescent COVID-19.

Many counts were recorded for this clone. V is TRBV28 and J is TRBJ2-3; maybe TRBD1 (6 bases). The CDR3 length is 14 residues. Germline values: CDR1 MDHEN, CDR2 SYDVKM. Trimming removed 2 bases from V and 2 bases from J, with 8 bases in between. In DNA, the CDR3 is TGTGCCAGCAGTTTAGGACAGCCCACAGATACGCAGTATTTT. This codes for CASSLGQPTDTQYF.

The chain joins TRBV18 to TRBJ2-5; D is uncertain. Looked up from germline, CDR1 is KGHSH and CDR2 is LQKENI. The germline V and J ends were trimmed by 4 bases and 2 bases, with 11 bases remaining between them. The CDR3 extends over 14 amino acids. The CDR3 DNA reads TGTGCCAGCTCACAGAGACAAGAACAAGAGACCCAGTACTTC. Translated: CASSQRQEQETQYF.

This rearrangement joins TRBV24-1 to TRBJ2-3; D remains ambiguous. Germline V lookup: CDR1 KGHDR, CDR2 SFDVKD. The length of the CDR3 is 15 residues. Deletions cut 1 base from V and 4 bases from J, with 11 bases between. The DNA for the CDR3 is TGTGCCACCAGTGATTTTACGGCGGTTGCAGATACGCAGTATTTT. Encoded protein: CATSDFTAVADTQYF.

This clone was recorded once. The chain has TRBV27 and TRBJ2-7; tentatively, D is TRBD2 (5 bases). Trimming stripped 1 base from V and 4 bases from J, with 14 bases between. The germline V gene has CDR1 MNHEY and CDR2 SMNVEV (reference sequence). The CDR3 length is 15 residues. The CDR3 region has the DNA TGTGCCAGCAGTTTATTGGGAGAAACGAAATACGAGCAGTACTTC. Protein product: CASSLLGETKYEQYF.

The sample holds a few counts of this clone. This chain links TRBV11-2 with TRBJ1-6; D is unclear. The CDR3 is 14 residues long. The ends were cut back, 5 bases at V and 8 bases at J, with 13 bases in the middle. Per the germline V gene, CDR1 is SGHAT and CDR2 is FQNNGV. CDR3 residues: CASSPRVAYSPLHF. CDR3 DNA sequence: TGTGCCAGCAGCCCCCGGGTAGCGTATTCACCCCTCCACTTT.

Of note for this clone: This clone may be a read error of a much larger clone one base away. Other nucleotide sequences in the sample specify the same CDR3. The genes are TRBV19 and TRBJ2-7; a weak D match, TRBD1 (6 bases). Trimming took 6 bases from V and 0 from J, leaving 15 bases between them. The CDR3 sequence is 15 residues long. Germline CDR1 reads LNHDA; CDR2 reads SQIVND (reference sequence). CDR3 DNA sequence: TGTGCCAGTAGAGGGGGAGCCGCCACCTCCTACGAGCAGTACTTC. It codes for CASRGGAATSYEQYF.

The chain has TRBV4-2 and TRBJ2-3; 12 nucleotides agree with TRBD2. This CDR3 is 20 amino acids long. Germline V gene data show CDR1 as LGHNA and CDR2 as YNFKEQ. The V segment lost 4 bases and the J segment 1 base; nucleotides outside the gene matches: 15. CDR3 sequence (DNA): TGTGCCAGCAGCCCCTCCCGGGGTCTGACTAGCGGGAGTCGCACAGATACGCAGTATTTT. Protein sequence: CASSPSRGLTSGSRTDTQYF.

The chain is built from TRBV25-1 and TRBJ2-2; the D gene is possibly TRBD2 (6 bases). The CDR3 has 15 amino acids. Germline-derived CDR1 and CDR2 are MGHDK and SYGVNS. V lost 7 bases and J lost 5, with 17 bases in between. In DNA form, the CDR3 reads TGTGCCAGCACTGGGGGGTCCGACCGGACCGGGGAGCTGTTTTTT. Translation gives CASTGGSDRTGELFF.

The V and J genes are TRBV11-3 and TRBJ2-1; possibly TRBD2 for D (5 bases). Germline V gives CDR1 SGHNT, CDR2 YENEEA. The germline V and J ends were trimmed by 4 bases and 5 bases, with 15 bases remaining between them. CDR3 length equals 15 residues. DNA for the CDR3: TGTGCCAGCAGCTCTAGGGCTAGCCACGACAATGAGCAGTTCTTC. Translation gives CASSSRASHDNEQFF.

The rearrangement uses TRBV9 and TRBJ2-3; 8 nucleotides match TRBD2. Germline trimming cut 1 base from V and 2 bases from J; bases unmatched to any gene: 3. Germline V gives CDR1 SGDLS, CDR2 YYNGEE. This CDR3 region has 15 residues. In nucleotides, the CDR3 is TGTGCCAGCAGCGTAAGAGCGGGGGCCACAGATACGCAGTATTTT. Translation gives CASSVRAGATDTQYF.

Ten or more counts support this clone. The chain has TRBV29-1 and TRBJ1-4; D might be TRBD1 (6 bases). V was pared by 6 bases and J by 4 bases, with 15 bases between. This CDR3 is built from 14 residues. CDR1 SQVTM and CDR2 ANQGSEA come from the germline V gene. The CDR3 coding sequence is TGCAGCGTAAAAACAGGGAACATTAATGAAAAACTGTTTTTT. Encoded protein: CSVKTGNINEKLFF.

In its sample, this clone was seen a few times. This chain links TRBV18 with TRBJ2-3; maybe TRBD2 (5 bases). V lost 0 bases and J lost 1, with 11 bases in between. This CDR3 is 16 amino acids long. Germline values: CDR1 KGHSH, CDR2 LQKENI. The CDR3 spells CASSPPEAPGTDTQYF. CDR3 DNA sequence: TGTGCCAGCTCACCACCGGAGGCCCCAGGCACAGATACGCAGTATTTT.

This chain joins TRBV7-9 and TRBJ1-3; D unresolved. The CDR3 is made up of 13 amino acids. Germline lookup yields CDR1 SEHNR and CDR2 FQNEAQ (reference sequence). Trimming removed 10 bases from V and 0 bases from J, with 10 bases in between. CDR3 in amino acids: CAIHPSSGNTIYF. CDR3 DNA: TGTGCCATTCACCCGAGCTCTGGAAACACCATATATTTT.

J is TRBJ1-4 and V is TRBV6-5; 7 bases are shared with TRBD1. Trimming took 6 bases from V and 6 from J; bases not matched to a gene: 10. Germline V gives CDR1 MNHEY, CDR2 SVGAGI. This CDR3 region has 15 residues. CDR3 residues: CASRMTGTADEKLFF. The DNA of the CDR3 is TGTGCCAGCAGAATGACAGGGACAGCTGATGAAAAACTGTTTTTT.

This clone was seen more than once but under ten times. The chain employs TRBV5-4 and TRBJ2-6; D is uncertain. The CDR3 length is 16 residues. Trimming took 3 bases from V and 0 from J, leaving 10 bases between them. CDR1 is SGHNT, CDR2 YYREEE, per germline (reference sequence). CDR3 in amino acids: CASSYNFYSGANVLTF. The CDR3, as DNA: TGTGCCAGCAGCTATAACTTTTACTCTGGGGCCAACGTCCTGACTTTC.

This rearrangement joins TRBV5-1 to TRBJ2-1; 14 bases align to TRBD2. The germline V gene encodes CDR1 SGHRS and CDR2 YFSETQ. The V and J ends lost 2 bases and 8 bases, in that order; junction bases with no gene match: 6. This CDR3 has 16 residues. The CDR3 DNA reads TGCGCCAGCAGCTTAAGGACTAGCGGGGGGACGGATGAGCAGTTCTTC. Protein product: CASSLRTSGGTDEQFF.

This clone was observed at least ten times. The CDR3 nucleotides are TGTGCCAGCAGCTCGACAGGGGACGAGCAGTACTTC. Amino acids: CASSSTGDEQYF. This chain links TRBV7-9 with TRBJ2-7; 8 nucleotides line up with TRBD1. Trimming at V came to 4 bases and at J to 5 bases, leaving 1 base not matched to a gene. CDR3 length equals 12 residues. Per the germline V gene, CDR1 is SEHNR and CDR2 is FQNEAQ (reference sequence).

The J gene is TRBJ1-5, the V gene TRBV19; TRBD1 agrees at 11 bases. Germline loops: CDR1 LNHDA, CDR2 SQIVND (reference sequence). The CDR3 extends over 18 amino acids. With 2 bases clipped from V and 0 bases from J, the junction kept 6 bases outside the gene matches. In nucleotides, the CDR3 is TGTGCCAGTAGTATATTTGGGACAGGGGGTTATAGCAATCAGCCCCAGCATTTT. This encodes CASSIFGTGGYSNQPQHF.

The chain links TRBV5-1 to TRBJ2-3, with 11 bases fitting TRBD1. Germline V gene sequence: CDR1 SGHRS, CDR2 YFSETQ. V lost 4 bases, J lost 4 bases, and 8 bases stayed unmatched. CDR3 size: 16 residues. This CDR3 is CASSLARTGGSDTQYF. The CDR3 DNA is TGCGCCAGCAGCCTCGCCAGGACAGGGGGCTCAGATACGCAGTATTTT.

The chain combines TRBV5-1 with TRBJ2-7; D gene ambiguous. V gave up 5 bases and J gave up 4 bases, with 19 bases separating them. CDR1 is SGHRS and CDR2 is YFSETQ in the germline V gene. The CDR3 has 15 residues. CDR3 region: CASSLPQTPTYEQYF. The CDR3 DNA follows: TGCGCCAGCAGTCTTCCCCAAACTCCGACATACGAGCAGTACTTC.